This T cell receptor beta chain stems from a study of T cell changes during pregnancy in multiple sclerosis. The CDR3 consists of 15 residues. The V and J ends lost 0 bases and 4 bases respectively, with 13 bases between them. Germline V gene data show CDR1 as MGHRA and CDR2 as YSYEKL. The method was immunoSEQ multiplex PCR; TCRdb's version includes in-frame clones alone and lacks a portion of them. The sample lists under 45,000 clones; 85% to 95% were seen once. The sequencing here drew on CD8+ T cells from peripheral blood mononuclear cells, taken in the third trimester of pregnancy. The TCR originated in a female donor with multiple sclerosis, enrolled in a pregnancy study. The chain joins TRBV4-1 to TRBJ2-7; maybe TRBD1 (6 bases). The CDR3 DNA reads TGCGCCAGCAGCCAAGACAGGGGAAGTGGTTACGAGCAGTACTTC. Encoded protein: CASSQDRGSGYEQYF.